This TCR beta chain was sequenced in a study of T cell repertoires in cytomegalovirus infection. This clonotype was counted a few times. Its target is unknown. MiXCR, applied by TCRdb to the reads, yields one record per CDR3 protein. In the table there are roughly 110,000 distinct CDR3 sequences, roughly 30% of which are singletons. The CDR3 sequence is 13 residues long. Germline CDR1 reads SGDLS; CDR2 reads YYNGEE. The V end lost 6 bases, the J end lost 8 bases, and 16 bases lay between the germline ends. This TCR was sampled from a human donor in good health (CMV status not recorded). Some clones in this sample may be carry-over from other donors' samples. V gene TRBV9 combines with J gene TRBJ2-3, with D perhaps matching TRBD1 or TRBD2 (5 bases each). The material was CD8+ T cells from cultured PBMCs, obtained from culture after CMV antigen stimulation. DNA for the CDR3: TGTGCCAGCACCCTCGGGGCCCGGGGTACGCAGTATTTT. This translates into CASTLGARGTQYF.